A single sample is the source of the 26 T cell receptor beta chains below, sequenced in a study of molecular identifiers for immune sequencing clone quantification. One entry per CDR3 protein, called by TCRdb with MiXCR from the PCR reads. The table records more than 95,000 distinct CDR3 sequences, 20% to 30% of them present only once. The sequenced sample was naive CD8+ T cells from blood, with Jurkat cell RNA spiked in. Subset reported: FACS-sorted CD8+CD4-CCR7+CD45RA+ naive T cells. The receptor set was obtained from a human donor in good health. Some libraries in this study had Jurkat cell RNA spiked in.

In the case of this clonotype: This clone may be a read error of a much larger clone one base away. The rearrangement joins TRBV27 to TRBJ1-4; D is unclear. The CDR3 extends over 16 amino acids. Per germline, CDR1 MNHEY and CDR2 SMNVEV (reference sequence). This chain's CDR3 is CASRPGQPLRSEKPFF. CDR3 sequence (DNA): TGTGCCAGCAGACCGGGCCAGCCGCTTAGGAGTGAAAAACCGTTTTTT.

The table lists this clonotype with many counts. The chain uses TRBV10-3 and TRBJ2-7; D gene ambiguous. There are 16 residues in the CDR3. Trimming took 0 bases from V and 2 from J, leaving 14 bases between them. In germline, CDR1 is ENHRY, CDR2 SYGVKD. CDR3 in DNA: TGTGCCATCAGTGAGTCGTGGGAAACTCCCGCCTACGAGCAGTACTTC. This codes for CAISESWETPAYEQYF.

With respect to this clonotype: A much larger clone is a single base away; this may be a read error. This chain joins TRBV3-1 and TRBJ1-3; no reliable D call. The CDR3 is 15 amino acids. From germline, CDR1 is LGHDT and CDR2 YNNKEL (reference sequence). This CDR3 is CACSQDPGPGNTIYF. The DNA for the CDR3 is TGTGCCTGCAGCCAAGATCCCGGGCCTGGAAACACCATATATTTT.

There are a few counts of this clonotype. The CDR3 region is CASSQEARKETQYF. CDR3 bases: TGTGCCAGCAGCCAAGAAGCGAGGAAAGAGACCCAGTACTTC. The chain is built from TRBV3-1 and TRBJ2-5; no firm D call. The germline V and J ends were trimmed by 0 bases and 3 bases, with 8 bases remaining between them. Germline CDR1 LGHDT, CDR2 YNNKEL (reference sequence). This CDR3 is built from 14 residues.

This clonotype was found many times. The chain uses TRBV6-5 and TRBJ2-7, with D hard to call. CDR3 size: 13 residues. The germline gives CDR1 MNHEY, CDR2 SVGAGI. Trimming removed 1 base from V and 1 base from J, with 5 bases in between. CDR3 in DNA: TGTGCCAGCAGTTACTTGCCATCCTACGAGCAGTACTTC. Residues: CASSYLPSYEQYF.

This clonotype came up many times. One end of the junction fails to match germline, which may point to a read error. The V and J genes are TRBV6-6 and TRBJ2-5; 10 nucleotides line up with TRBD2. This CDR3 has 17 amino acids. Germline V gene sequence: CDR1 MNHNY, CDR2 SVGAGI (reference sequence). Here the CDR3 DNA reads TGTGCCACCAGTTACTCAATATCGGCTAGCGGGGGTAGGACCCAGTACTTC. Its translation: CATSYSISASGGRTQYF.

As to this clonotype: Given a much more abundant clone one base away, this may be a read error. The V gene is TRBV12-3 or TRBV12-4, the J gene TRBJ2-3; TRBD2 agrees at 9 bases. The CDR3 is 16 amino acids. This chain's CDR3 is CACSFAGGQILGTQYF. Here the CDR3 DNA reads TGTGCCTGCAGTTTTGCGGGGGGGCAAATCCTGGGTACGCAGTATTTT.

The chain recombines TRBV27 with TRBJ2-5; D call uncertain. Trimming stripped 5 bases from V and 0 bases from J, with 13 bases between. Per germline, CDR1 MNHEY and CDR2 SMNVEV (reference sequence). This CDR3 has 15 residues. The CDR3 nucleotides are TGTGCCAGCAGTGCACGCCAGACTTACCAAGAGACCCAGTACTTC. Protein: CASSARQTYQETQYF.

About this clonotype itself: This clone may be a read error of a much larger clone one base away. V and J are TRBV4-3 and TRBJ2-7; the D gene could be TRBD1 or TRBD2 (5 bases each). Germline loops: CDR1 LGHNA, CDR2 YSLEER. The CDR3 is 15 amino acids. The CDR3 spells CARSPGEGSSYEQYF. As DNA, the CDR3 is TGCGCCCGCAGCCCCGGAGAGGGGAGCTCCTACGAGCAGTACTTC.

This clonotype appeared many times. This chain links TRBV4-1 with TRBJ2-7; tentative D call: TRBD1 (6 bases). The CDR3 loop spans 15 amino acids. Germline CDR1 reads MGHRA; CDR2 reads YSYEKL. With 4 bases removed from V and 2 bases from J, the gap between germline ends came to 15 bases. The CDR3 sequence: CASSPVLQGAYEQYF. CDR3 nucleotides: TGCGCCAGCAGCCCAGTATTACAGGGAGCCTACGAGCAGTACTTC.

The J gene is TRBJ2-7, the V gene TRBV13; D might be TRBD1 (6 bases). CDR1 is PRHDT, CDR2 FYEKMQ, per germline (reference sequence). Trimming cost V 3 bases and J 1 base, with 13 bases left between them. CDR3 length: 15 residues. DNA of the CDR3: TGTGCCAGCAGCTTCTTCCAGGACAGTTCCTACGAGCAGTACTTC. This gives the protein CASSFFQDSSYEQYF.

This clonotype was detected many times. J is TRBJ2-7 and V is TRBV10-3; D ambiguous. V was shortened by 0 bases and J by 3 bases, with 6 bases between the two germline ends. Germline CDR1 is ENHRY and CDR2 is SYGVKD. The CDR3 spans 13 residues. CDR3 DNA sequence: TGTGCCATCAGTGAGTCGGGGATCTACGAGCAGTACTTC. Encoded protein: CAISESGIYEQYF.

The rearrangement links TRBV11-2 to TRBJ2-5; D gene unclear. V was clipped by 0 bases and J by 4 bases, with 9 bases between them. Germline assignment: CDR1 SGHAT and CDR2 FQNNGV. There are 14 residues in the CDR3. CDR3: CASSLELPAETQYF. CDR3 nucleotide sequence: TGTGCCAGCAGCTTAGAACTTCCGGCAGAGACCCAGTACTTC.

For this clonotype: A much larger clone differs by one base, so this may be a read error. DNA for the CDR3: TGCAGCGTAGTCCCGTGGGAGGCAGGGGAGCAGTACTTC. This codes for CSVVPWEAGEQYF. The J gene is TRBJ2-7, the V gene TRBV29-1; tentative D call: TRBD2 (6 bases). Trimming took 6 bases from V and 7 from J, leaving 19 bases between them. This CDR3 is built from 13 residues. Per the germline V gene, CDR1 is SQVTM and CDR2 is ANQGSEA.

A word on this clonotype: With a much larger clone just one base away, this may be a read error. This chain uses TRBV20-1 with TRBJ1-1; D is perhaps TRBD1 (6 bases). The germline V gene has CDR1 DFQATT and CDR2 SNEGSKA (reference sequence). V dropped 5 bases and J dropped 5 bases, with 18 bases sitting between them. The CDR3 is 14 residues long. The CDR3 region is CSAQANRVGTEAFF. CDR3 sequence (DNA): TGCAGTGCTCAAGCGAACAGGGTGGGGACTGAAGCTTTCTTT.

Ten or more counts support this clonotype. CDR3 in amino acids: CASSLASGLAVYEQYF. The CDR3 region has the DNA TGTGCCAGCAGCTTAGCGTCGGGACTAGCAGTTTACGAGCAGTACTTC. The V call is TRBV7-9, the J call TRBJ2-7, with 9 bases identical to TRBD2. Germline lookup yields CDR1 SEHNR and CDR2 FQNEAQ (reference sequence). V was clipped by 0 bases and J by 4 bases; unmatched bases: 7. The CDR3 extends over 16 amino acids.

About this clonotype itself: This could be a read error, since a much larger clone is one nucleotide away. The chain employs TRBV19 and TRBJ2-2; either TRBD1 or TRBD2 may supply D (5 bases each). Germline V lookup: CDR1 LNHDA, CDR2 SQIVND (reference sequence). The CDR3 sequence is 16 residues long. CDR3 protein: CTSSGTEAWGTGELFF. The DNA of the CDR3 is TGTACCAGTAGTGGGACGGAAGCCTGGGGCACCGGGGAGCTGTTTTTT.

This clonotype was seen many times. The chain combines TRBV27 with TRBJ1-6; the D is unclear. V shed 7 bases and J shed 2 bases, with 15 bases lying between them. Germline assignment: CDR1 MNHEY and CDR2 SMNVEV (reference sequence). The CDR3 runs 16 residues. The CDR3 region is CASTSVGVTYNSPLHF. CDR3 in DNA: TGTGCCAGCACCAGCGTTGGAGTCACCTATAATTCACCCCTCCACTTT.

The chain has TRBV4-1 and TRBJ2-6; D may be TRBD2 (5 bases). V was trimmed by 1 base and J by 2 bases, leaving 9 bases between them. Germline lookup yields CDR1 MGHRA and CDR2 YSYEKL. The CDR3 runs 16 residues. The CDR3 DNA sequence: TGCGCCAGCAGCCAAGGAACCGGGACTGGGGCCAACGTCCTGACTTTC. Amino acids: CASSQGTGTGANVLTF.

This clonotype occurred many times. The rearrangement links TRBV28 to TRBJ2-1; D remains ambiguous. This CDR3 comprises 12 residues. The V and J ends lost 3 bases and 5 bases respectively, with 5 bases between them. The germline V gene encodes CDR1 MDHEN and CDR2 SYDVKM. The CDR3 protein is CASSFGDNEQFF. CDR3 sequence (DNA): TGTGCCAGCAGTTTTGGGGACAATGAGCAGTTCTTC.

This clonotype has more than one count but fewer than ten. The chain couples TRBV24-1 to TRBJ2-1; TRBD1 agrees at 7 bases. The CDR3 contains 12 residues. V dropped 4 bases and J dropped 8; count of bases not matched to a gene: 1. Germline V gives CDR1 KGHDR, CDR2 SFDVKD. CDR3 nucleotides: TGTGCCACCAGTGACGACAGGGATGAGCAGTTCTTC. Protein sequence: CATSDDRDEQFF.

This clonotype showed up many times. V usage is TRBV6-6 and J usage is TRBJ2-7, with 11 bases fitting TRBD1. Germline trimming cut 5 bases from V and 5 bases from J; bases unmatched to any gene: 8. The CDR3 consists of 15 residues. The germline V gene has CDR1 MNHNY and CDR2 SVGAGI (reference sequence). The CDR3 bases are TGTGCCAGCAGTGAGTATATGGGACAGGGGGACGAGCAGTACTTC. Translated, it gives CASSEYMGQGDEQYF.

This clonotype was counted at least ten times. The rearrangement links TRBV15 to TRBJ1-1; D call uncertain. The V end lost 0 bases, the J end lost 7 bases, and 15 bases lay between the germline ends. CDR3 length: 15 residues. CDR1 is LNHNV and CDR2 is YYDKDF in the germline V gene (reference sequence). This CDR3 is CATSRDRGRASEAFF. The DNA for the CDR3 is TGTGCCACCAGCAGAGACCGTGGGAGGGCGAGTGAAGCTTTCTTT. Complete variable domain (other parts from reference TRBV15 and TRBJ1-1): DAMVIQNPRYQVTQFGKPVTLSCSQTLNHNVMYWYQQKSSQAPKLLFHYYDKDFNNEADTPDNFQSRRPNTSFCFLDIRSPGLGDTAMYLCATSRDRGRASEAFFGQGTRLTVV.

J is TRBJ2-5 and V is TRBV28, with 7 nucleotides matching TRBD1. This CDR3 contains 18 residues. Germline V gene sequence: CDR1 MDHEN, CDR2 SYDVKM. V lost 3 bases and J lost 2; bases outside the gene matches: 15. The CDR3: CASSFDPKQRDSQETQYF. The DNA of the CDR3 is TGTGCCAGCAGTTTTGATCCGAAACAAAGGGACAGTCAAGAGACCCAGTACTTC.

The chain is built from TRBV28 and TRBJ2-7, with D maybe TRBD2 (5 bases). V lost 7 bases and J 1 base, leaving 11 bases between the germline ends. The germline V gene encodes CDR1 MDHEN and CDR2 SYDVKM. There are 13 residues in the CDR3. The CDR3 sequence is CASTGSISYEQYF. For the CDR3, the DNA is TGTGCCAGCACGGGGAGTATTTCCTACGAGCAGTACTTC. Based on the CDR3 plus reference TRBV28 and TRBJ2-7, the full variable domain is DVKVTQSSRYLVKRTGEKVFLECVQDMDHENMFWYRQDPGLGLRLIYFSYDVKMKEKGDIPEGYSVSREKKERFSLILESASTNQTSMYLCASTGSISYEQYFGPGTRLTVT.

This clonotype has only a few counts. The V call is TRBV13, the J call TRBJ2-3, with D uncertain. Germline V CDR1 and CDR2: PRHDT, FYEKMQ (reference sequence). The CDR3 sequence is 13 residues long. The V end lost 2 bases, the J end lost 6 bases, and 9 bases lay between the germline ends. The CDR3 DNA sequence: TGTGCCAGCAGCTTAACTGTTGGGGATACGCAGTATTTT. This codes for CASSLTVGDTQYF.